Sequencing of this T cell receptor beta chain was carried out in a study of blood T cell repertoires in COVID-19. Produced via immunoSEQ multiplex PCR; TCRdb's table is partial and in-frame only. The table has 60,000 or so clones, 65% to 90% seen once; the top ten hold approximately 20%. V was clipped by 5 bases and J by 3 bases, with 9 bases between them. The CDR3 totals 13 residues. Germline V gene lookup returns CDR1 LNHNV and CDR2 YYDKDF (reference sequence). What was sequenced was peripheral blood. This TCR was sampled from a human donor in a cohort sampled during active COVID-19. The chain carries TRBV15 and TRBJ2-3; D is unresolved. The CDR3 coding sequence is TGTGCCACCAGCGAACTCAGGACAGATACGCAGTATTTT. This sequence encodes CATSELRTDTQYF.